These 21 T cell receptor beta chains were sequenced from one sample in a study of T cells in Graves' hyperthyroidism and ophthalmopathy. RNA transcripts served as the template for amplifying TCR beta CDR3 regions. The TCR CDR3 first-round RT-PCR relied on the HTBI primer set. One entry per CDR3 protein results from TCRdb running MiXCR on the multiplex PCR reads. Of hundreds of thousands of distinct CDR3 sequences listed, 14% were seen once; the top ten hold around 12%. Sequencing input: blood. Receptors were obtained from a woman in her forties or fifties with Graves' ophthalmopathy.

In its sample, this clonotype was seen once. J is TRBJ2-7 and V is TRBV6-2 or TRBV6-3; TRBD1 matches at 8 bases. The CDR3 consists of 15 residues. Germline assignment: CDR1 MNHEY and CDR2 SVGEGT. With 5 bases clipped from V and 2 bases from J, the junction kept 8 bases outside the gene matches. This chain's CDR3 is CASSPRQGPAYEQYF. DNA for the CDR3: TGTGCCAGCAGTCCCAGACAGGGGCCGGCCTACGAGCAGTACTTC.

This clonotype was detected ten times or more. J is TRBJ2-1 and V is TRBV7-9; D not certain. In germline, CDR1 is SEHNR, CDR2 FQNEAQ (reference sequence). The V end lost 1 base, the J end lost 10 bases, and 8 bases lay between the germline ends. The CDR3 totals 12 residues. CDR3 sequence reads: CASSLGEQEQFF. CDR3 coding DNA: TGTGCCAGCAGCTTAGGCGAACAAGAGCAGTTCTTC.

This clonotype was recorded many times. V and J are TRBV28 and TRBJ1-2; D gene unclear. Germline assignment: CDR1 MDHEN and CDR2 SYDVKM. There are 14 residues in the CDR3. V lost 2 bases, J lost 4 bases, and 11 bases lay in between. This CDR3 reads CASSLQSGFYGYTF. CDR3 nucleotides: TGTGCCAGCAGTTTACAATCGGGGTTCTATGGCTACACCTTC.

This clonotype has a count of ten or more. This chain links TRBV18 with TRBJ2-7; tentatively, D is TRBD2 (5 bases). This CDR3 region has 12 residues. The V gene's germline CDR1 is KGHSH and CDR2 LQKENI. The V end lost 4 bases, the J end lost 5 bases, and 9 bases lay between the germline ends. DNA for the CDR3: TGTGCCAGCTCACAAACTAGGAACGAGCAGTACTTC. Residues: CASSQTRNEQYF.

There are many counts of this clonotype. V usage is TRBV6-2 or TRBV6-3 and J usage is TRBJ1-5, with 7 bases lining up with TRBD1. V trimming: 4 bases; J trimming: 3 bases; junction bases outside the gene matches: 3. CDR3 length equals 14 residues. Germline assignment: CDR1 MNHEY and CDR2 SVGEGT. CDR3: CASSFDRDNQPQHF. CDR3 nucleotide sequence: TGTGCCAGCAGTTTTGACAGGGACAATCAGCCCCAGCATTTT.

This clonotype was seen ten or more times. The chain recombines TRBV2 with TRBJ2-7; 10 positions agree with TRBD1. The CDR3 consists of 15 residues. CDR1 and CDR2 (germline): SNHLY, FYNNEI. The V segment lost 5 bases and the J segment 5 bases; nucleotides outside the gene matches: 9. The CDR3 is CASSLNRDRGDEQYF. As DNA, the CDR3 is TGTGCCAGCAGTTTAAACCGGGACAGGGGCGACGAGCAGTACTTC. The full variable domain, rest sourced from reference TRBV2 and TRBJ2-7, is EPEVTQTPSHQVTQMGQEVILRCVPISNHLYFYWYRQILGQKVEFLVSFYNNEISEKSEIFDDQFSVERPDGSNFTLKIRSTKLEDSAMYFCASSLNRDRGDEQYFGPGTRLTVT.

This clonotype was recorded at least ten times. The V gene is TRBV28, the J gene TRBJ2-1, with D possibly called TRBD1 or TRBD2 (5 bases each). Trimming stripped 6 bases from V and 2 bases from J, with 17 bases between. The germline V gene has CDR1 MDHEN and CDR2 SYDVKM. The CDR3 runs 16 residues. The chain's CDR3 is CASRNSGTYTYNEQFF. The DNA of the CDR3 is TGTGCCAGCAGGAATTCCGGGACGTACACCTACAATGAGCAGTTCTTC.

This clonotype was seen a handful of times. This chain links TRBV6-1 with TRBJ2-1, with 9 nucleotides matching TRBD2. Germline V gene lookup returns CDR1 MNHNS and CDR2 SASEGT. Unmatched junction bases numbered 9, after V lost 5 bases and J lost 7 bases. There are 15 residues in the CDR3. As DNA, the CDR3 is TGTGCCAGCAGTTATTTAGCGGGAGTTATAAATGAGCAGTTCTTC. It codes for CASSYLAGVINEQFF.

The chain is built from TRBV5-1 and TRBJ2-7; 8 bases line up with TRBD1. After removal of 5 bases from V and 0 bases from J, the junction contained 10 bases not matched to a gene. The germline gives CDR1 SGHRS, CDR2 YFSETQ. The CDR3 is made up of 16 amino acids. In DNA, the CDR3 is TGCGCCAGCAGTCCGATAATTGGACAGGGCTCCTACGAGCAGTACTTC. Translating it yields CASSPIIGQGSYEQYF.

This clonotype came up a few times. The V gene is TRBV10-2, the J gene TRBJ2-1, with a possible D match to TRBD2 (6 bases). The CDR3 contains 14 residues. Deletions cut 6 bases from V and 9 bases from J, with 18 bases between. Per the germline V gene, CDR1 is WSHSY and CDR2 is SAAADI. The CDR3 spells CASSVRLVELEQFF. The CDR3 bases are TGCGCCAGCAGCGTGAGACTAGTGGAGCTTGAGCAGTTCTTC.

This clonotype came up many times. This sequence may be a read error, since a much larger clone differs from it by one base. This chain connects TRBV11-1 to TRBJ1-1; no clear D. The V and J ends lost 5 bases and 4 bases respectively, with 17 bases between them. CDR3 length: 15 amino acids. Germline V gene lookup returns CDR1 SGHAT and CDR2 FQDESV (reference sequence). In nucleotides, the CDR3 is TGTGCCAGCAGCCTCACGGCCGGGGAGGGCACTGAAGCTTTCTTT. Protein: CASSLTAGEGTEAFF.

The chain combines TRBV4-3 with TRBJ1-5; the D gene is possibly TRBD1 (6 bases). The CDR3 length is 17 residues. Per germline, CDR1 LGHNA and CDR2 YSLEER. V was clipped by 0 bases and J by 1 base, with 13 bases between them. CDR3 in DNA: TGCGCCAGCAGCCAAGATATGGGGGCTCGGAGCAATCAGCCCCAGCATTTT. Its protein product is CASSQDMGARSNQPQHF.

This clonotype was counted many times. The genes are TRBV12-3 or TRBV12-4 and TRBJ2-2; no clear D. Trimming removed 3 bases from V and 4 bases from J, with 6 bases in between. The length of the CDR3 is 13 residues. CDR3 nucleotide sequence: TGTGCCAGCAGTTTTTATAGCACCGGGGAGCTGTTTTTT. Its translation: CASSFYSTGELFF.

The rearrangement links TRBV29-1 to TRBJ1-1, with D tentatively TRBD1 (5 bases). CDR3 length equals 15 residues. Germline lookup yields CDR1 SQVTM and CDR2 ANQGSEA. Between the trimmed V and J ends, which lost 1 base and 0 bases, there was a span of 12 bases. CDR3 residues: CSVEAGWGMNTEAFF. DNA for the CDR3: TGCAGCGTTGAAGCAGGATGGGGGATGAACACTGAAGCTTTCTTT.

Ten or more counts support this clonotype. The chain has TRBV5-1 and TRBJ2-3; D is ambiguous. Germline V gene lookup returns CDR1 SGHRS and CDR2 YFSETQ. CDR3 size: 15 residues. The ends were cut back, 0 bases at V and 3 bases at J, with 11 bases in the middle. CDR3 sequence: CASSLDGVRTDTQYF. CDR3 sequence (DNA): TGCGCCAGCAGCTTGGATGGAGTTCGTACAGATACGCAGTATTTT.

The V call is TRBV4-3, the J call TRBJ2-3; weak D call: TRBD2 (5 bases). The CDR3 covers 16 residues. Germline CDR1 and CDR2: LGHNA and YSLEER. V was pared by 1 base and J by 0 bases, with 11 bases between. DNA for the CDR3: TGCGCCAGCAGCCAAGCTCCAGCGGCTAGCACAGATACGCAGTATTTT. Its protein product is CASSQAPAASTDTQYF.

This clonotype was found many times. This rearrangement joins TRBV7-2 to TRBJ2-7; 11 positions match TRBD2. The CDR3 length is 15 residues. J was trimmed by 7 bases and V by 5 bases; bases with no gene match: 10. The V gene's germline CDR1 is SGHTA and CDR2 FQGNSA. The CDR3 loop is CASSRGGSGRGEQYF. The CDR3 DNA follows: TGTGCCAGCAGCCGGGGGGGTAGCGGGAGGGGGGAGCAGTACTTC.

This clonotype was found a few times. The V and J genes are TRBV18 and TRBJ2-1, with 12 bases identical to TRBD2. Germline V lookup: CDR1 KGHSH, CDR2 LQKENI. The CDR3 runs 19 residues. V trimming: 2 bases; J trimming: 2 bases; junction bases outside the gene matches: 10. The CDR3 DNA follows: TGTGCCAGCTCACCAGATCAGCTAGCGGGAGGGCCGACCTACAATGAGCAGTTCTTC. Protein sequence: CASSPDQLAGGPTYNEQFF.

This clonotype turned up a few times. The CDR3 DNA reads TGTGCCAGCAGCGTAGGGGGACAGGGGTCCTACGAGCAGTACTTC. It translates to CASSVGGQGSYEQYF. The V and J genes are TRBV9 and TRBJ2-7, with 10 bases aligning to TRBD1. Looked up from germline, CDR1 is SGDLS and CDR2 is YYNGEE. J lost 1 base, V lost 0 bases, and 1 base had no gene match. The CDR3 runs 15 residues.

This clonotype was seen at least ten times. This chain links TRBV6-2 or TRBV6-3 with TRBJ2-1; 9 nucleotides match TRBD2. Losses at the gene ends were 2 bases for V and 7 bases for J; bases not matched to a gene: 6. The CDR3 contains 15 residues. Per the germline V gene, CDR1 is MNHEY and CDR2 is SVGEGT. This CDR3 is CASSYGREGANEQFF. CDR3 DNA: TGTGCCAGCAGTTACGGGCGGGAGGGCGCAAATGAGCAGTTCTTC.

This clonotype came up many times. The V and J genes are TRBV20-1 and TRBJ2-3; 8 positions agree with TRBD2. Trimming at V came to 6 bases and at J to 2 bases, leaving 7 bases not matched to a gene. Germline CDR1 is DFQATT and CDR2 is SNEGSKA (reference sequence). The CDR3 sequence is 14 residues long. The CDR3 spells CSAELAAHTDTQYF. The CDR3 nucleotides read TGCAGTGCCGAACTAGCGGCACACACAGATACGCAGTATTTT.